This TCR beta chain originates from a study of graft-versus-host responses after intestinal transplantation (dated by TCRdb to the early 2020s). For the wider study: The transplants that recipients got were multivisceral, liver-intestinal, or isolated intestinal. All recipients received anti-thymocyte globulin induction followed by maintenance tacrolimus and steroids for 3 to 4 years. Graft-versus-host and host-versus-graft alloreactive T cell clones were tracked in the graft, circulation and bone marrow after intestinal transplantation using bulk TCR-beta CDR3 sequencing. To identify alloreactive clones, pre-transplant mixed lymphocyte reaction products were sequenced and compared with unstimulated pre-transplant donor and recipient T cells. Of the 20 to 25 intestinal transplant recipients enrolled in the cohort, one of whom was a retransplant, 3 patients without pretransplant specimens were excluded. Donor T cell macrochimerism was defined as a peak of at least 4% donor T cells among recipient peripheral blood mononuclear cells. Samples from a few later patients were sequenced in-house on an Illumina MiSeq with MiXCR processing rather than by the commercial service.

In light of the paper, this sample's time point label describes: cells obtained before transplantation from donor or recipient. CD3+CD4+ and CD3+CD8+ populations were FACS-sorted from unstimulated pre-transplant donor and recipient cells taken from spleen or lymph nodes. Overall results and qualifications from the work: In patients with donor T cell macrochimerism, the allografts had high GvH to HvG T cell clonal ratios. The relatively low number and heterogeneity of intestinal transplant patients limited the conclusions. Early after transplant, peak levels of circulating GvH clones were associated with declines in HvG clones. GvH clones were found in recipient bone marrow, and some of the GvH clones appeared earlier in ileal mucosa or blood, which is consistent with an intestinal mucosal origin.

A remark on this clone: The antigen it binds to is not known. Base qualities are missing; no much larger clone stands one base away.

The V end gives up 0 bases and the J end 3 bases, leaving 22 bases in the junction not matched to a gene. Taken from the germline V gene, the CDR1 and CDR2 loops are ENHRY and SYGVKD. Its CDR3 holds 21 amino acids, cysteine through phenylalanine. Only CDR3 DNA remains: 63 bases, in frame from the first base. Library construction relied on the immunoSEQ multiplex PCR assay. For most patients, genomic DNA was isolated with the Qiagen DNeasy Blood and Tissue Kit and sent frozen to Adaptive Biotechnologies for TCR sequencing. For most patients, genomic DNA was subjected to high-throughput TCR-beta CDR3 sequencing by Adaptive Biotechnologies. Turning to the authors' computational methods: Adaptive's ImmunoSEQ software supplied the TCR sequencing data for roughly 17 patients, while MiXCR and VDJtools were used to process a few other patients. To correct CD4 versus CD8 sorting errors, sequences present in both subsets at a frequency ratio below 5:1 were removed. CDR3 nucleotide sequences shared between donor and recipient were removed because the origin of such sequences could not be assigned. To be classed as alloreactive, a clone needed at least 2-fold expansion over unstimulated cells and a minimum CFSE-low frequency of 0.002% (template counts) or 0.001% (read counts). A clone was considered mappable if detected in the sequenced pre-transplant spleen, lymph node, or MLR CFSE-low populations of the donor or recipient. Cumulative frequency of alloreactive clones was calculated as a percentage of all sequences weighted by copy number. In TCRdb, the immuneACCESS table is reduced to in-frame sequences with V and J assigned. These tables do not hold every clone; where another copy was compared, an unresolved V gene accounts for under half, and the others remain unexplained. V and J calls and clone size come straight from that table; D and trimming were deduced from the DNA. The sample data list over 75,000 clones, and around 93% of these were observed just once. The top ten clones comprise about 0.072% of the sample.

Recombination linked TRBV10-3 to TRBJ2-7; 8 central nucleotides agree with TRBD2. The TCR was taken from a human donor who was the organ donor for an intestinal transplant. Sequenced here: unstimulated CD8+ T cells sorted from spleen or lymph node cells, sampled before transplant. The CDR3 region reads CAISESTGGTKPYRRSYEQYF. The sequence in DNA is TGTGCCATCAGTGAGTCAACGGGGGGGACAAAACCCTACCGGCGGAGCTACGAGCAGTACTTC.